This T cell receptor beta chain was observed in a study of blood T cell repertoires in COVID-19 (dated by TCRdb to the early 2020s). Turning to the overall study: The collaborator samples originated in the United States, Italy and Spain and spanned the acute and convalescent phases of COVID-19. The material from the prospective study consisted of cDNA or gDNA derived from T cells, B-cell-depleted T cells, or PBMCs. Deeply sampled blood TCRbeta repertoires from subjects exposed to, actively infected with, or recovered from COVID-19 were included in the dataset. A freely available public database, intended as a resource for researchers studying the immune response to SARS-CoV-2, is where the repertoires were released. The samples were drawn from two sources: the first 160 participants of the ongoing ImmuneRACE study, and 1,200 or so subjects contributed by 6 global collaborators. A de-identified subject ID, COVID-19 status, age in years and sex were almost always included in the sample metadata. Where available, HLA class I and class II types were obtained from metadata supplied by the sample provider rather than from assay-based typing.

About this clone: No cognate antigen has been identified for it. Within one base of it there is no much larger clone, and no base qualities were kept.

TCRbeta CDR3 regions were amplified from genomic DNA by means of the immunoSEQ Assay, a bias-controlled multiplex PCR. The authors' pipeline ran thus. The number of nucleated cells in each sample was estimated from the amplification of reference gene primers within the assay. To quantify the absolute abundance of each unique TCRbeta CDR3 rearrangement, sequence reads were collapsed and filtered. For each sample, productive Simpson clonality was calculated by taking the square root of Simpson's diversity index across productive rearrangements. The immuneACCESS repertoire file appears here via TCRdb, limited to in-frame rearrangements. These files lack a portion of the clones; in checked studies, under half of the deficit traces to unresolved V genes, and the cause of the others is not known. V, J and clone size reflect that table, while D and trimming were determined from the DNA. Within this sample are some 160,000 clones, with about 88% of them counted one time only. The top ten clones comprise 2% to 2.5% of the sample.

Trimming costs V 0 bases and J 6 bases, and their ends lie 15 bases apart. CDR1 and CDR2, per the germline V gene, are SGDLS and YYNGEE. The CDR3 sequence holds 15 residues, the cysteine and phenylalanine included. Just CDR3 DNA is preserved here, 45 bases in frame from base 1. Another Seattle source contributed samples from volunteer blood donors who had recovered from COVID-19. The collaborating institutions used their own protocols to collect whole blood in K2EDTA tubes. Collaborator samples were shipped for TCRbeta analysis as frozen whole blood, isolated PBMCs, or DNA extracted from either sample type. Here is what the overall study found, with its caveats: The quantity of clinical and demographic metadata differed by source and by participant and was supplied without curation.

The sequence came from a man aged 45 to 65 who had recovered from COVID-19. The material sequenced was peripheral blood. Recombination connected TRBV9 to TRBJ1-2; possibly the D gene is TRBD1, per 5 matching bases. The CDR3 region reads CASSVGAGPGDGYTF. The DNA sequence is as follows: TGTGCCAGCAGCGTAGGGGCAGGGCCGGGGGATGGCTACACCTTC.